This entry lists 17 T cell receptor beta chains sequenced from one sample in a study of T-cell memory formation after mild COVID-19. TCRdb used MiXCR to reprocess the 5' RACE reads, holding one entry per CDR3 protein. The repertoire holds a few hundred thousand distinct CDR3 sequences, with approximately 22% as singletons. Sequenced: PBMCs or a T cell subset sorted from them (not recorded which). The receptors shown here come from a man aged 18-30 years who had mild COVID-19 (a few samples of this study predate the infection). Cell type and time point are not known.

This clonotype was counted only a few times. V and J are TRBV7-6 and TRBJ2-4, with D perhaps TRBD2 (7 bases). Per germline, CDR1 SGHVS and CDR2 FNYEAQ. CDR3 size: 13 residues. V lost 1 base, J lost 16 bases, and 17 bases lay in between. The CDR3 nucleotides read TGTGCCAGCAGCTTAGGGGGTTTGGCGGGGGCCTACTTC. It specifies CASSLGGLAGAYF.

This clonotype has ten or more counts. V is TRBV20-1 and J is TRBJ2-3; D ambiguous. This CDR3 is 18 amino acids long. The V and J ends lost 1 base and 2 bases respectively, with 22 bases between them. CDR1 is DFQATT and CDR2 is SNEGSKA in the germline V gene (reference sequence). This CDR3 reads CSARALEVSVYPTDTQYF. DNA for the CDR3: TGCAGTGCTAGAGCTCTAGAAGTGAGCGTCTATCCCACAGATACGCAGTATTTT.

This clonotype has more than one count but fewer than ten. The genes are TRBV5-1 and TRBJ2-1, with unresolved D. CDR3 length equals 12 residues. CDR1 SGHRS and CDR2 YFSETQ come from the germline V gene. V lost 5 bases and J lost 4, with 7 bases in between. As DNA, the CDR3 is TGCGCCAGCAGGCTAGGTTACAATGAGCAGTTCTTC. Its translation is CASRLGYNEQFF.

The chain carries TRBV7-6 and TRBJ2-1; 7 bases match TRBD1. The CDR3 loop spans 14 amino acids. V shed 3 bases and J 7 bases; nucleotides not matched to a gene: 6. Germline V gene lookup returns CDR1 SGHVS and CDR2 FNYEAQ. CDR3 in DNA: TGTGCCAGCAGCTTCACAGGGGAGACAAATGAGCAGTTCTTC. Protein product: CASSFTGETNEQFF.

This clonotype turned up a few times. This chain joins TRBV5-8 and TRBJ2-7; the D is unclear. Trimming took 7 bases from V and 4 from J, leaving 9 bases between them. Germline V CDR1 and CDR2: SGHTS, YDEGEE. CDR3 length equals 11 residues. For the CDR3, the DNA is TGTGCCAGCCGAGCGCAGTACGAGCAGTACGTC. As protein: CASRAQYEQYV.

The gene calls are TRBV7-2 and TRBJ2-3; D is possibly TRBD1 or TRBD2 (5 bases each). The V end was cut by 1 base, the J end by 1 base, with 9 bases between. The germline CDR1 and CDR2 sequences are SGHTA and FQGNSA. CDR3 length: 15 residues. The CDR3 nucleotides read TGTGCCAGCAGCTTAGGGGGGTTCGGCACAGATACGCAGTATTTT. This translates into CASSLGGFGTDTQYF.

The chain carries TRBV7-9 and TRBJ2-1, with D uncertain. This CDR3 is 11 amino acids long. Germline CDR1 and CDR2: SEHNR and FQNEAQ (reference sequence). V was pared by 4 bases and J by 8 bases, with 6 bases between. This chain's CDR3 is CASSWTYEQFF. CDR3 sequence (DNA): TGTGCCAGCAGCTGGACCTATGAGCAGTTCTTC.

In its sample, this clonotype was seen many times. The V call is TRBV4-2, the J call TRBJ2-1; D is uncertain. The V gene's germline CDR1 is LGHNA and CDR2 YNFKEQ. The V gene lost 0 bases and the J gene lost 8 bases, with 8 bases spanning the gap. CDR3 length equals 13 residues. The chain's CDR3 is CASSQEVWDEQFF. CDR3 nucleotides: TGTGCCAGCAGCCAAGAGGTCTGGGATGAGCAGTTCTTC.

Only a few counts were recorded for this clonotype. The V call is TRBV2, the J call TRBJ2-5; D not certain. The V and J ends lost 9 bases and 0 bases respectively, with 8 bases between them. Germline assignment: CDR1 SNHLY and CDR2 FYNNEI. CDR3 length: 12 amino acids. This chain's CDR3 is CASQADQETQYF. The CDR3 coding sequence is TGTGCCAGTCAAGCAGACCAAGAGACCCAGTACTTC.

The gene calls are TRBV20-1 and TRBJ1-4, with unresolved D. CDR3 length equals 14 residues. With 1 base removed from V and 7 bases from J, the gap between germline ends came to 13 bases. Germline V gene lookup returns CDR1 DFQATT and CDR2 SNEGSKA (reference sequence). The CDR3 sequence is CSARGAQDIEKLFF. In nucleotides, the CDR3 is TGCAGTGCTAGAGGTGCGCAGGATATTGAAAAACTGTTTTTT.

The chain recombines TRBV7-2 with TRBJ2-3; D is unclear. From germline, CDR1 is SGHTA and CDR2 FQGNSA. The ends were cut back, 5 bases at V and 1 base at J, with 16 bases in the middle. The CDR3 consists of 16 residues. CDR3 sequence reads: CASSVKGRLGTDTQYF. The CDR3 nucleotides read TGTGCCAGCAGCGTCAAAGGACGCCTAGGCACAGATACGCAGTATTTT.

J is TRBJ2-3 and V is TRBV29-1; possible D gene TRBD2, 6 bases. CDR3 size: 15 residues. The ends were cut back, 6 bases at V and 3 bases at J, with 19 bases in the middle. From germline, CDR1 is SQVTM and CDR2 ANQGSEA. DNA of the CDR3: TGCAGCGTATCCCCCCCGGGGGTGTTAACAGATACGCAGTATTTT. Translated, it gives CSVSPPGVLTDTQYF.

This clonotype has more than one count but fewer than ten. The rearrangement links TRBV29-1 to TRBJ2-3; TRBD2 matches at 10 bases. The CDR3 runs to 16 residues. Germline CDR1 and CDR2: SQVTM and ANQGSEA. The junction had 9 bases not matched to a gene; V was cut back by 1 base and J by 5 bases. CDR3 nucleotides: TGCAGCGTTGAAGCACCTAGCGGGGGACTTCAAGATACGCAGTATTTT. Translating it yields CSVEAPSGGLQDTQYF.

This clonotype came up a few times. The CDR3 reads CASSYSIDARVTPYEQYF. DNA of the CDR3: TGTGCCAGCAGTTACTCGATAGATGCCCGGGTTACCCCCTACGAGCAGTACTTC. The chain is built from TRBV6-5 and TRBJ2-7; the D is unclear. The CDR3 consists of 18 residues. V gave up 0 bases and J gave up 2 bases, with 20 bases separating them. Germline assignment: CDR1 MNHEY and CDR2 SVGAGI.

The chain couples TRBV3-1 to TRBJ2-7, with 7 positions matching TRBD2. V shed 4 bases and J 0 bases; nucleotides not matched to a gene: 12. Germline values: CDR1 LGHDT, CDR2 YNNKEL (reference sequence). There are 17 residues in the CDR3. CDR3 DNA sequence: TGTGCCAGCAGCCGACCATACTTGAGCGGGGTCTCCTACGAGCAGTACTTC. Amino acid sequence: CASSRPYLSGVSYEQYF.

The V call is TRBV20-1, the J call TRBJ1-4; D perhaps matches TRBD1 (5 bases). The CDR3 spans 16 residues. Trimming took off 0 bases at V and 3 bases at J, with 14 bases between the two ends. Germline V gene data show CDR1 as DFQATT and CDR2 as SNEGSKA (reference sequence). In DNA form, the CDR3 reads TGCAGTGCTAGAGATTCGGCAGGGCCCTCTAATGAAAAACTGTTTTTT. Translating it yields CSARDSAGPSNEKLFF.

The chain has TRBV7-2 and TRBJ2-5; D assignment may be TRBD1 or TRBD2 (7 bases each). With 5 bases removed from V and 4 bases from J, the gap between germline ends came to 14 bases. Germline assignment: CDR1 SGHTA and CDR2 FQGNSA. The CDR3 has 14 residues. For the CDR3, the DNA is TGTGCCAGCAGCACAGGGGACTACCCAGAGACCCAGTACTTC. Residues: CASSTGDYPETQYF.